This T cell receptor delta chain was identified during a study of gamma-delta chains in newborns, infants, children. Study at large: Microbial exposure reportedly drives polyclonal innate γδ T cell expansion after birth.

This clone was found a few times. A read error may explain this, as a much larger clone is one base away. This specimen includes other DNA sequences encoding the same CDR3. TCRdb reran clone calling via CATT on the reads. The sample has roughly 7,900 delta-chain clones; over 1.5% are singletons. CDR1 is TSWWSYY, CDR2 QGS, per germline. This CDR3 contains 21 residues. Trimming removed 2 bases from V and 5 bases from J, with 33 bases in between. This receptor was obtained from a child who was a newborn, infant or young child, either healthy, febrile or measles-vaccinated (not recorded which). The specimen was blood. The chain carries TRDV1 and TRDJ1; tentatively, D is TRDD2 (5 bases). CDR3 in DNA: TGTGCTCTTGGGGAAAAATCGGTAACGTACCCTACTACCATGTTGGGAGATAAACTCATCTTT. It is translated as CALGEKSVTYPTTMLGDKLIF.